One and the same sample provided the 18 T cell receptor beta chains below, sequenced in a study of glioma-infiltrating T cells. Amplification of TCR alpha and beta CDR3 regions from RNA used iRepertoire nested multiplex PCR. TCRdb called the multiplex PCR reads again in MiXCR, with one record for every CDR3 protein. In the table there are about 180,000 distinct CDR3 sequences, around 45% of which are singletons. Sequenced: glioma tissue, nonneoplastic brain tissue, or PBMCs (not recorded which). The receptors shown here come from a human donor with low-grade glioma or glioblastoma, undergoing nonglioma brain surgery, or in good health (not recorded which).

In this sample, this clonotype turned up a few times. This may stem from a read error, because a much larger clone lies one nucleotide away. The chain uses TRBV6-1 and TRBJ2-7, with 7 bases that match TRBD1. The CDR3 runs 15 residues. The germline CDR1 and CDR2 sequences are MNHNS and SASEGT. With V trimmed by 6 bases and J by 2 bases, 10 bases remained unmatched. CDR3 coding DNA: TGTGCCAGCAGAAAGACAGGGTTCGGGCCCTACGAGCAGTACTTC. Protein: CASRKTGFGPYEQYF.

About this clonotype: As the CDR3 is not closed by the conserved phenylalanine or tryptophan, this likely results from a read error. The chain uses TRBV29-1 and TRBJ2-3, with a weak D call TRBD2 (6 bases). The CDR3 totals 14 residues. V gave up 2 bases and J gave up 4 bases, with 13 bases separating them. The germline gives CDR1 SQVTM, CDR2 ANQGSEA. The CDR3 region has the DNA TGCAGCGTTGAATTAGCGGCGCGGGCAGATACGCAGTATATT. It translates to CSVELAARADTQYI.

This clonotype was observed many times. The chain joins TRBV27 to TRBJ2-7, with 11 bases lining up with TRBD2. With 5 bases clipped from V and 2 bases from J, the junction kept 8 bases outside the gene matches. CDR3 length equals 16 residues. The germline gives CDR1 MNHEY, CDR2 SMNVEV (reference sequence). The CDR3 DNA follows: TGTGCCAGCAGTCCAAGGACTAGCGGGCTTACCTACGAGCAGTACTTC. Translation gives CASSPRTSGLTYEQYF.

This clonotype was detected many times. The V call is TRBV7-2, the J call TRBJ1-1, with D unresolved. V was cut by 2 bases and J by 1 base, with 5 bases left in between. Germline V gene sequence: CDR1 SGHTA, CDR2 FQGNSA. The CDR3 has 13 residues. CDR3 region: CASSLTANTEAFF. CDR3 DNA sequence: TGTGCCAGCAGCTTAACAGCGAACACTGAAGCTTTCTTT. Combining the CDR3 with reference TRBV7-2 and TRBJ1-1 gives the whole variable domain GAGVSQSPSNKVTEKGKDVELRCDPISGHTALYWYRQSLGQGLEFLIYFQGNSAPDKSGLPSDRFSAERTGGSVSTLTIQRTQQEDSAVYLCASSLTANTEAFFGQGTRLTVV.

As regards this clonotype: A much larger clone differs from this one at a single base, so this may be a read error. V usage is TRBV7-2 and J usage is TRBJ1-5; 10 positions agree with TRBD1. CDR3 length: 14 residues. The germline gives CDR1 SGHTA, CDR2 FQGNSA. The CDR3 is CASSPTGGNQPQNF. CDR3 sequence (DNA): TGTGCCAGCAGCCCGACAGGGGGCAATCAGCCCCAGAATTTT.

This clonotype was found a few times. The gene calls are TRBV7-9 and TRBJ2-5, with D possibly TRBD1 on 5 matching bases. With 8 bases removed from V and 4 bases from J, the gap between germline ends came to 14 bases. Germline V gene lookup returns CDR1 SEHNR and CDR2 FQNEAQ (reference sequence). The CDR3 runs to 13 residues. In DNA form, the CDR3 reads TGTGCCAGCTTTGGAGCAGGGCCAGAGACCCAGTACTTC. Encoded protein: CASFGAGPETQYF.

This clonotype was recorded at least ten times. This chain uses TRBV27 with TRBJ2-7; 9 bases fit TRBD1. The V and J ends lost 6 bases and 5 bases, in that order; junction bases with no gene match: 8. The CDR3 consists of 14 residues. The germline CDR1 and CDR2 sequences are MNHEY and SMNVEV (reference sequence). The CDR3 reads CASSPGTGRHEQYF. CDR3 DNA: TGTGCCAGCAGCCCCGGGACAGGGCGACACGAGCAGTACTTC.

The DNA for the CDR3 is TGTGCCAGGAGCCGGGAGAGCCTAACTTTAATGAACACTGAAGCTTTCTTT. Amino acid sequence: CARSRESLTLMNTEAFF. The chain employs TRBV28 and TRBJ1-1; no reliable D call. CDR3 length: 17 amino acids. Germline CDR1 MDHEN, CDR2 SYDVKM. V was clipped by 9 bases and J by 0 bases, with 23 bases between them. The complete variable domain, with remaining parts taken from reference TRBV28 and TRBJ1-1, reads DVKVTQSSRYLVKRTGEKVFLECVQDMDHENMFWYRQDPGLGLRLIYFSYDVKMKEKGDIPEGYSVSREKKERFSLILESASTNQTSMYLCARSRESLTLMNTEAFFGQGTRLTVV.

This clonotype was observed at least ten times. This CDR3 reads CASSERGGTFYEQYF. CDR3 nucleotides: TGTGCCAGCAGTGAACGGGGCGGAACATTTTACGAGCAGTACTTC. J is TRBJ2-7 and V is TRBV6-1; D could derive from TRBD1 or TRBD2 (5 bases each). This CDR3 region has 15 residues. V lost 2 bases and J 4 bases, leaving 15 bases between the germline ends. The germline V gene encodes CDR1 MNHNS and CDR2 SASEGT.

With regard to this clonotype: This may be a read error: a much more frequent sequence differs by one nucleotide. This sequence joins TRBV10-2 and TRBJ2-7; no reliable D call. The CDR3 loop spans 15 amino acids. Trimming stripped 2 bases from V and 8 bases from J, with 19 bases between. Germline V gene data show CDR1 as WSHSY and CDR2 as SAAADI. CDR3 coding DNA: TGCGCCAGCAGTGAGATGCCAAGGCGGAGTGGGCAGCAGTACTTC. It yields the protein CASSEMPRRSGQQYF.

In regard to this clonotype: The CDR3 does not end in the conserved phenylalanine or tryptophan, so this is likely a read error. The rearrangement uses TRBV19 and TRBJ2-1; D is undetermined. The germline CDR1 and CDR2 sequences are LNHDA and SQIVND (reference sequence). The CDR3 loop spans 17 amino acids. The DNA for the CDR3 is TGTGCCAGTAATATAAGGGTTACGGCCTCCTCCTACAATGAGCAGTTCTTA. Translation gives CASNIRVTASSYNEQFL.

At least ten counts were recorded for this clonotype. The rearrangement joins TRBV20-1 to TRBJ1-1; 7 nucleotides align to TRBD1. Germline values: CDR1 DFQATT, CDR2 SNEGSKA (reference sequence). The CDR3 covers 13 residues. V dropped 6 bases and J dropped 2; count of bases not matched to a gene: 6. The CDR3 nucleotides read TGCAGTGCGAACAGGGGCACTAACACTGAAGCTTTCTTT. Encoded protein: CSANRGTNTEAFF.

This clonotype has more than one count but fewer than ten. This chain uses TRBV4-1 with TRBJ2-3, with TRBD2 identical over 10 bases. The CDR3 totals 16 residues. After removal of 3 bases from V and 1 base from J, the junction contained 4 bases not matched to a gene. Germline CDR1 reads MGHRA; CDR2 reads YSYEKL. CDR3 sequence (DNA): TGCGCCAGCAGCCACGTAGCGGGAGGTGGCACAGATACGCAGTATTTT. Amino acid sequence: CASSHVAGGGTDTQYF.

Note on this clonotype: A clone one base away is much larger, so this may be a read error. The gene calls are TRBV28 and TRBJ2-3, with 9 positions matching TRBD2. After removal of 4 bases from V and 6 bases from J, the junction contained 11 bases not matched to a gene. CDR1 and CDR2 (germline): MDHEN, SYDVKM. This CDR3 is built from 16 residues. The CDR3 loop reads CASSYLRGRVRDTQYF. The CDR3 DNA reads TGTGCCAGCAGTTACCTTCGCGGGAGGGTTCGGGATACGCAGTATTTT.

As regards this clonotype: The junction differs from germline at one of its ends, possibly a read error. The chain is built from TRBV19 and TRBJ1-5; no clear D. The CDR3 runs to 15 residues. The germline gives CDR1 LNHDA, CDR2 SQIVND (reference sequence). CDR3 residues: CASKIERYSNKPQHF. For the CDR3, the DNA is TGTGCCAGTAAAATCGAGAGATATAGCAATAAGCCCCAGCATTTT. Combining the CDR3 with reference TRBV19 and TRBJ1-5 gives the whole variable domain DGGITQSPKYLFRKEGQNVTLSCEQNLNHDAMYWYRQDPGQGLRLIYYSQIVNDFQKGDIAEGYSVSREKKESFPLTVTSAQKNPTAFYLCASKIERYSNKPQHFGDGTRLSIL.

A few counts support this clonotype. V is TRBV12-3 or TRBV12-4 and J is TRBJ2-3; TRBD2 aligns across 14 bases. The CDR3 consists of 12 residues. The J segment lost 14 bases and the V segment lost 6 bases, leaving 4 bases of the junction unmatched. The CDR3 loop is CASSPGLAGVYF. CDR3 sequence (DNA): TGTGCCAGCAGCCCGGGACTAGCGGGAGTGTATTTT.

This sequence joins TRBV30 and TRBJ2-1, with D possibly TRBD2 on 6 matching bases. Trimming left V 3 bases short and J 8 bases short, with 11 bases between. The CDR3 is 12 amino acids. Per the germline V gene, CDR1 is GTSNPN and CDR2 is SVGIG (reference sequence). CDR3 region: CAWRGGFHEQFF. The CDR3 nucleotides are TGTGCCTGGAGGGGAGGATTTCATGAGCAGTTCTTC. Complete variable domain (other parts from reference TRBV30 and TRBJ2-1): SQTIHQWPATLVQPVGSPLSLECTVEGTSNPNLYWYRQAAGRGLQLLFYSVGIGQISSEVPQNLSASRPQDRQFILSSKKLLLSDSGFYLCAWRGGFHEQFFGPGTRLTVL.

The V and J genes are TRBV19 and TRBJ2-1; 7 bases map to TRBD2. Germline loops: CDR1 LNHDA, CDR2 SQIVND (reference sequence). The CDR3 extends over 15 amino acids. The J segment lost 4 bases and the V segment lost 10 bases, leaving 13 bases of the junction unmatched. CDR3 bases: TGTGCCACCACGAGAAGCGGGGACGTGTACAATGAGCAGTTCTTC. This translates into CATTRSGDVYNEQFF.